This T cell receptor (beta chain) was obtained from a study of T-cell reconstitution after alpha-beta-depleted transplantation in children. This CDR3 is 15 amino acids long. Germline V lookup: CDR1 KGHDR, CDR2 SFDVKD. The V gene end was trimmed by 2 bases and the J gene end by 1 base; junction bases not matched to a gene: 2. Researchers prepared the TCRbeta library using unique molecular identifiers, the study reports. MiXCR was run by TCRdb on the PCR reads, yielding one entry per CDR3 protein. The sample consists of a few hundred thousand distinct CDR3 sequences, approximately 30% of them appearing once. Study-wide results and caveats: For some patients, TCRbeta diversity was high at day 60 because of recipient T cells and thymic progenitors that survived. At the one-year point after transplant, T-cell counts and TCRbeta diversity were found to come mostly from T cells that had been newly produced. Alpha-beta T cells about two months after transplant reportedly derived from several hundred expanded graft clones.

Points on this clonotype: The antigen is unknown.

This sequence originates from a boy under three years old with Wiskott-Aldrich syndrome, due to receive a stem cell transplant. The genes are TRBV24-1 and TRBJ2-7; TRBD2 aligns across 9 bases. The source material was PBMCs, sampled before TCRalphabeta/CD19-depleted stem cell transplant. CDR3 in amino acids: CATSDSSGTSYEQYF. For the CDR3, the DNA is TGTGCCACCAGTGATTCTAGCGGGACATCCTACGAGCAGTACTTC.